What follows are 20 T cell receptor beta chains derived from one specimen sequenced in a study of cytomegalovirus exposure and HLA in healthy donors. The PCR employed 60 Vbeta primers together with 13 Jbeta primers. The method was immunoSEQ multiplex PCR; TCRdb's version includes in-frame clones alone and lacks a portion of them. This table has 130,000 to 150,000 clones, 80% appearing once. The sample taken for sequencing was PBMCs. The source is a man aged 35-49 years in good health and CMV-seronegative.

About this clone itself: Its ends do not fully match the called genes, so a read error is possible. The chain couples TRBV18 to TRBJ2-7, with a tentative D call TRBD1 (5 bases). In germline, CDR1 is KGHSH, CDR2 LQKENI. The CDR3 totals 12 residues. CDR3 bases: TGTGCCAGCTCTTCACAATTGGCAGGGCAAAACTTC. Its translation is CASSSQLAGQNF. The entire variable domain, with the rest obtained from reference TRBV18 and TRBJ2-7, is as follows: NAGVMQNPRHLVRRRGQEARLRCSPMKGHSHVYWYRQLPEEGLKFMVYLQKENIIDESGMPKERFSAEFPKEGPSILRIQQVVRGDSAAYFCASSSQLAGQNFGPGTRLTVT.

This sequence joins TRBV7-8 and TRBJ2-7; 9 bases agree with TRBD1. Trimming removed 3 bases from V and 5 bases from J; junction bases left unmatched: 5. CDR1 is SGHVS, CDR2 FQNEAQ, per germline. CDR3 length: 14 amino acids. The CDR3 protein is CASSLGQGLDEQYF. CDR3 in DNA: TGTGCCAGCAGCTTGGGACAGGGCCTGGACGAGCAGTACTTC.

This sequence joins TRBV2 and TRBJ2-3; D may be TRBD1 (6 bases). Germline assignment: CDR1 SNHLY and CDR2 FYNNEI. Trimming cost V 2 bases and J 3 bases, with 18 bases left between them. This CDR3 is built from 17 residues. The CDR3 is CASSETIGTRRTDTQYF. The CDR3 bases are TGTGCCAGCAGTGAAACAATAGGGACACGGAGGACAGATACGCAGTATTTT. The complete variable domain, with remaining parts taken from reference TRBV2 and TRBJ2-3, reads EPEVTQTPSHQVTQMGQEVILRCVPISNHLYFYWYRQILGQKVEFLVSFYNNEISEKSEIFDDQFSVERPDGSNFTLKIRSTKLEDSAMYFCASSETIGTRRTDTQYFGPGTRLTVL.

V usage is TRBV4-3 and J usage is TRBJ2-3, with D maybe TRBD1 (6 bases). V lost 3 bases, J lost 3 bases, and 13 bases lay in between. CDR1 is LGHNA and CDR2 is YSLEER in the germline V gene. The CDR3 spans 15 residues. This CDR3 is CASSHGSRGTDTQYF. The CDR3 region has the DNA TGCGCCAGCAGCCATGGATCAAGGGGGACAGATACGCAGTATTTT.

This chain connects TRBV7-2 to TRBJ2-4, with a tentative D call TRBD1 (5 bases). Trimming took off 5 bases at V and 0 bases at J, with 14 bases between the two ends. The CDR3 covers 16 residues. In germline, CDR1 is SGHTA, CDR2 FQGNSA. DNA of the CDR3: TGTGCCAGCAGCCATGGCAGGGATCTAGCCAAAAACATTCAGTACTTC. Translation: CASSHGRDLAKNIQYF.

The table lists this clone with a few counts. V usage is TRBV10-1 and J usage is TRBJ2-3; a weak D match, TRBD2 (6 bases). The CDR3 runs to 12 residues. V was cut by 2 bases and J by 9 bases, with 9 bases left in between. Looked up from germline, CDR1 is WNHNN and CDR2 is SYGVQD (reference sequence). The CDR3 here is CASSEGGVTQYF. The CDR3 DNA is TGCGCCAGCAGTGAGGGCGGGGTAACGCAGTATTTT.

This chain joins TRBV5-6 and TRBJ2-7, with 10 bases fitting TRBD2. J gave up 0 bases and V 4 bases, and 10 bases lay outside the gene matches. The CDR3 is 17 amino acids. Looked up from germline, CDR1 is SGHDT and CDR2 is YYEEEE. The CDR3 reads CASSRQLAGLSSYEQYF. CDR3 in DNA: TGTGCCAGCAGCCGACAACTAGCGGGGCTGAGCTCCTACGAGCAGTACTTC.

V usage is TRBV9 and J usage is TRBJ2-3; TRBD2 aligns across 7 bases. J lost 1 base, V lost 4 bases, and 6 bases had no gene match. The CDR3 is 15 amino acids. Germline values: CDR1 SGDLS, CDR2 YYNGEE. DNA of the CDR3: TGTGCCAGCAGCCTAAGGGAGGGCGGCACAGATACGCAGTATTTT. Its translation is CASSLREGGTDTQYF.

This clone was counted once. J is TRBJ2-3 and V is TRBV5-1; no clear D. Trimming left V 1 base short and J 2 bases short, with 8 bases between. The CDR3 extends over 14 amino acids. Germline V gene sequence: CDR1 SGHRS, CDR2 YFSETQ. CDR3 bases: TGCGCCAGCAGCTTGACGGTGCCCACAGATACGCAGTATTTT. Its protein product is CASSLTVPTDTQYF.

The chain recombines TRBV4-1 with TRBJ1-6, with 8 bases fitting TRBD1. Germline V gene lookup returns CDR1 MGHRA and CDR2 YSYEKL. The CDR3 has 16 residues. The V gene end was trimmed by 3 bases and the J gene end by 0 bases; junction bases not matched to a gene: 1. The CDR3 spells CASSHGQGSYNSPLHF. The DNA of the CDR3 is TGCGCCAGCAGCCACGGACAGGGCTCCTATAATTCACCCCTCCACTTT.

V usage is TRBV5-1 and J usage is TRBJ1-2; D unclear. Germline loops: CDR1 SGHRS, CDR2 YFSETQ. The germline V and J ends were trimmed by 3 bases and 2 bases, with 17 bases remaining between them. The CDR3 covers 16 residues. The CDR3 loop reads CASSSSSLIKNYGYTF. CDR3 in DNA: TGCGCCAGCAGCTCATCCAGTTTAATAAAAAACTATGGCTACACCTTC.

With regard to this clone: This same CDR3 is encoded by further DNA sequences in the sample. J is TRBJ2-5 and V is TRBV6-1, with D possibly matching TRBD2 (5 bases). V gave up 5 bases and J gave up 4 bases, with 11 bases separating them. Germline values: CDR1 MNHNS, CDR2 SASEGT. CDR3 length equals 13 residues. The CDR3 sequence: CASSRAGGETQYF. In DNA, the CDR3 is TGTGCCAGCAGTAGAGCAGGAGGAGAGACCCAGTACTTC.

A few counts support this clone. The V and J genes are TRBV18 and TRBJ1-2; D ambiguous. The CDR3 length is 14 residues. CDR1 is KGHSH and CDR2 is LQKENI in the germline V gene. With 2 bases removed from V and 4 bases from J, the gap between germline ends came to 11 bases. CDR3 loop: CASSPASRGYGYTF. The CDR3 DNA sequence: TGTGCCAGCTCACCAGCGAGCCGGGGCTATGGCTACACCTTC.

The V call is TRBV27, the J call TRBJ2-7, with 10 bases fitting TRBD1. The CDR3 contains 14 residues. The ends lost 6 bases at V and 6 bases at J; junction bases unmatched: 8. Germline V lookup: CDR1 MNHEY, CDR2 SMNVEV (reference sequence). CDR3 sequence: CASRVPGQGFEQYF. CDR3 DNA sequence: TGTGCCAGCAGAGTGCCGGGACAGGGGTTCGAGCAGTACTTC.

The chain is built from TRBV28 and TRBJ2-4; weak D call: TRBD2 (5 bases). The CDR3 spans 17 residues. Germline V CDR1 and CDR2: MDHEN, SYDVKM. Trimming left V 8 bases short and J 3 bases short, with 23 bases between. CDR3 DNA: TGTGCCAGCGGGGAGAGTAGACCTACCTTGGACAAAAACATTCAGTACTTC. It specifies CASGESRPTLDKNIQYF.

This chain uses TRBV5-1 with TRBJ1-1; D unclear. The V end lost 0 bases, the J end lost 0 bases, and 9 bases lay between the germline ends. This CDR3 has 15 amino acids. Germline lookup yields CDR1 SGHRS and CDR2 YFSETQ. CDR3 residues: CASSLVPVLNTEAFF. In DNA, the CDR3 is TGCGCCAGCAGCTTGGTTCCGGTCCTGAACACTGAAGCTTTCTTT.

J is TRBJ2-5 and V is TRBV6-1; 7 bases map to TRBD1. Germline lookup yields CDR1 MNHNS and CDR2 SASEGT. V was clipped by 4 bases and J by 9 bases; unmatched bases: 11. The CDR3 length is 14 residues. The CDR3: CASSGTGPIKAQYF. CDR3 in DNA: TGTGCCAGCAGTGGGACAGGCCCCATCAAGGCCCAGTACTTC.

This chain connects TRBV4-3 to TRBJ2-5, with a weak D call TRBD1 (5 bases). The CDR3 sequence is 14 residues long. Germline assignment: CDR1 LGHNA and CDR2 YSLEER. Trimming took off 0 bases at V and 5 bases at J, with 10 bases between the two ends. This chain's CDR3 is CASSQDGARETQYF. CDR3 DNA sequence: TGCGCCAGCAGCCAAGATGGGGCTCGGGAGACCCAGTACTTC.

This clone was detected only once. The rearrangement links TRBV4-3 to TRBJ2-2, with TRBD1 as a possible D gene (6 bases). The CDR3 extends over 15 amino acids. From germline, CDR1 is LGHNA and CDR2 YSLEER. With 1 base removed from V and 5 bases from J, the gap between germline ends came to 11 bases. For the CDR3, the DNA is TGCGCCAGCAGCCAAGCGCGAGGGGGTACCGGGGAGCTGTTTTTT. This sequence encodes CASSQARGGTGELFF.

The chain carries TRBV29-1 and TRBJ2-1; 9 bases agree with TRBD1. CDR1 and CDR2 from the germline V gene are SQVTM and ANQGSEA. The trim removed 2 bases at V and 8 bases at J, leaving 4 bases unmatched. The CDR3 runs to 13 residues. The CDR3 is CSVEPGQGYEQFF. The CDR3 nucleotides are TGCAGCGTTGAACCGGGACAGGGATATGAGCAGTTCTTC.